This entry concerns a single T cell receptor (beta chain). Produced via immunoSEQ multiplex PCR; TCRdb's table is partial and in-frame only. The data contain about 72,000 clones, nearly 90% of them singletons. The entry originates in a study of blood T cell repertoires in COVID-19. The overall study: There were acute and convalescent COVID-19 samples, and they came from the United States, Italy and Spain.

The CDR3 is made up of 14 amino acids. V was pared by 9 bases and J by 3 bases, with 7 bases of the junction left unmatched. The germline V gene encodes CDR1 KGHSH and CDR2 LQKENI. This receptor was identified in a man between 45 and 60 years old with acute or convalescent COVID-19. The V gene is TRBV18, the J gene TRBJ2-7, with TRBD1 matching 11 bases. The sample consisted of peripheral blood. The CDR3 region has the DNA TGTGCCAGTTCGCAGGACAGGGGGCTCTACGAGCAGTACTTC. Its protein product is CASSQDRGLYEQYF.